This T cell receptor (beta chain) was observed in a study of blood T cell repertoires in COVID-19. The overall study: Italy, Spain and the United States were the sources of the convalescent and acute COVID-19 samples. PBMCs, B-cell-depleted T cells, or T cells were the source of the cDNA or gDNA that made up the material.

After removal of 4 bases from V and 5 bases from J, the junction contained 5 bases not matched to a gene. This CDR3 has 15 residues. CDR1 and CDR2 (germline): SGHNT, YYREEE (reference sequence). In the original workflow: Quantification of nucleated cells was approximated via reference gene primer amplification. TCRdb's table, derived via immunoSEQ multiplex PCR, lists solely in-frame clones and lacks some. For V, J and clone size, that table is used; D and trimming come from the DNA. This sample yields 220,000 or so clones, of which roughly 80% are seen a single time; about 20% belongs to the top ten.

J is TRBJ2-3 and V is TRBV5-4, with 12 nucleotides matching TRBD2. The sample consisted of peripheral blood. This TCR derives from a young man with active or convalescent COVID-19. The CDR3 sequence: CASSPPGLAGDTQYF. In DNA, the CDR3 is TGTGCCAGCAGCCCGCCGGGACTAGCGGGAGATACGCAGTATTTT.